This entry lists 12 T cell receptor beta chains sequenced from one sample in a study of blood T cell repertoires in COVID-19. The assay was immunoSEQ multiplex PCR, and TCRdb's table has in-frame clones only and misses some. The data show under 200,000 clones, 74% seen once. Sequencing was performed on peripheral blood. These TCRs come from an elderly woman with acute or convalescent COVID-19.

This clone was counted only a few times. V gene TRBV7-9 combines with J gene TRBJ1-5; D remains ambiguous. CDR3 length: 12 residues. V was pared by 2 bases and J by 9 bases, with 8 bases between. Germline V CDR1 and CDR2: SEHNR, FQNEAQ (reference sequence). The CDR3 DNA follows: TGTGCCAGCAGCTTAAATGACACGCCCCAGCATTTT. It translates to CASSLNDTPQHF.

The chain combines TRBV6-2 or TRBV6-3 with TRBJ2-1; 8 bases agree with TRBD1. Losses at the gene ends were 5 bases for V and 7 bases for J; bases not matched to a gene: 7. Germline V gives CDR1 MNHEY, CDR2 SVGEGT. This CDR3 region has 14 residues. DNA for the CDR3: TGTGCCAGCAGTCAACGACAGGGGAGAAATGAGCAGTTCTTC. Translating gives CASSQRQGRNEQFF.

V usage is TRBV4-2 and J usage is TRBJ2-7; 9 nucleotides match TRBD2. Trimming at V came to 9 bases and at J to 1 base, leaving 7 bases not matched to a gene. The CDR3 is 14 amino acids. Germline lookup yields CDR1 LGHNA and CDR2 YNFKEQ. Written as DNA, the CDR3 is TGTGCCAGTAGCGGGAGCTTTAGGTCCTACGAGCAGTACTTC. The encoded protein is CASSGSFRSYEQYF.

The V call is TRBV2, the J call TRBJ1-5, with D hard to call. The V end was cut by 6 bases, the J end by 9 bases, with 18 bases between. This CDR3 contains 14 residues. Germline lookup yields CDR1 SNHLY and CDR2 FYNNEI. As DNA, the CDR3 is TGTGCCAGCAGCGATTTGGTTCCCGGAGGGCCCCAGCATTTT. Protein: CASSDLVPGGPQHF. Based on the CDR3 plus reference TRBV2 and TRBJ1-5, the full variable domain is EPEVTQTPSHQVTQMGQEVILRCVPISNHLYFYWYRQILGQKVEFLVSFYNNEISEKSEIFDDQFSVERPDGSNFTLKIRSTKLEDSAMYFCASSDLVPGGPQHFGDGTRLSIL.

The genes are TRBV29-1 and TRBJ1-3; 9 bases align to TRBD1. The junction had 13 bases not matched to a gene; V was cut back by 8 bases and J by 2 bases. The CDR3 runs 16 residues. Germline loops: CDR1 SQVTM, CDR2 ANQGSEA. This chain's CDR3 is CSISLLRDRAGNTIYF. In DNA, the CDR3 is TGCAGCATCTCCCTTCTCCGGGACAGGGCTGGAAACACCATATATTTT. The full variable domain, its missing parts supplied by reference TRBV29-1 and TRBJ1-3, is SAVISQKPSRDICQRGTSLTIQCQVDSQVTMMFWYRQQPGQSLTLIATANQGSEATYESGFVIDKFPISRPNLTFSTLTVSNMSPEDSSIYLCSISLLRDRAGNTIYFGEGSWLTVV.

This clone was recorded once. The V and J genes are TRBV3-1 (or the pseudogene TRBV3-2) and TRBJ2-6, with no clear D. The V gene's germline CDR1 is LGHDT and CDR2 YNNKEL (reference sequence). This CDR3 has 13 residues. Deletions cut 0 bases from V and 12 bases from J, with 9 bases between. The CDR3 nucleotides are TGTGCCAGCAGCCAAGATTCAGGTAGCGTCCTGACTTTC. It specifies CASSQDSGSVLTF.

This chain connects TRBV6-1 to TRBJ2-1; 14 bases agree with TRBD2. This CDR3 spans 16 amino acids. Germline CDR1 reads MNHNS; CDR2 reads SASEGT. With 0 bases clipped from V and 11 bases from J, the junction kept 6 bases outside the gene matches. CDR3 protein: CASSEAGGTSGRKQFF. The CDR3 DNA reads as TGTGCCAGCAGTGAAGCGGGGGGGACTAGCGGGAGAAAGCAGTTCTTC.

The chain employs TRBV20-1 and TRBJ2-7; D is undetermined. The CDR3 extends over 13 amino acids. CDR1 and CDR2 (germline): DFQATT, SNEGSKA (reference sequence). V was trimmed by 3 bases and J by 0 bases, leaving 9 bases between them. CDR3 in DNA: TGCAGTGCTAGTGCTGTTAGCTCCTACGAGCAGTACTTC. It translates to CSASAVSSYEQYF.

CDR3 region: CASSLWGSGGGGTDTQYF. The CDR3 DNA sequence: TGTGCCAGCAGTTTATGGGGGAGTGGCGGGGGAGGGACAGATACGCAGTATTTT. The V and J genes are TRBV28 and TRBJ2-3; TRBD2 matches at 7 bases. Germline V gene data show CDR1 as MDHEN and CDR2 as SYDVKM. V shed 0 bases, J shed 3 bases, and the junction held 12 bases outside the gene matches. CDR3 length: 18 residues.

This clone appeared once. The gene calls are TRBV24-1 and TRBJ2-2; TRBD2 matches 7 bases. Germline V CDR1 and CDR2: KGHDR, SFDVKD. The CDR3 spans 16 residues. Trimming at V came to 0 bases and at J to 7 bases, leaving 7 bases not matched to a gene. For the CDR3, the DNA is TGTGCCACCAGTGATTTGAGGACTAGTTTTGGCGGGGAGCTGTTTTTT. This codes for CATSDLRTSFGGELFF.

V gene TRBV30 combines with J gene TRBJ2-3, with D maybe TRBD1 (5 bases). Germline assignment: CDR1 GTSNPN and CDR2 SVGIG (reference sequence). V lost 2 bases and J 4 bases, leaving 10 bases between the germline ends. The CDR3 length is 13 residues. The CDR3 sequence is CAWSQMGPDTQYF. The CDR3 coding sequence is TGTGCCTGGAGTCAAATGGGGCCAGATACGCAGTATTTT.

The CDR3 loop reads CASSLTGLEYGYTF. In DNA form, the CDR3 reads TGTGCCAGCAGCTTGACAGGGCTAGAATATGGCTACACCTTC. The J gene is TRBJ1-2, the V gene TRBV7-3; 7 nucleotides agree with TRBD1. CDR1 is SGHTA and CDR2 is FQGTGA in the germline V gene. Germline trimming cut 3 bases from V and 5 bases from J; bases unmatched to any gene: 6. This CDR3 is built from 14 residues.